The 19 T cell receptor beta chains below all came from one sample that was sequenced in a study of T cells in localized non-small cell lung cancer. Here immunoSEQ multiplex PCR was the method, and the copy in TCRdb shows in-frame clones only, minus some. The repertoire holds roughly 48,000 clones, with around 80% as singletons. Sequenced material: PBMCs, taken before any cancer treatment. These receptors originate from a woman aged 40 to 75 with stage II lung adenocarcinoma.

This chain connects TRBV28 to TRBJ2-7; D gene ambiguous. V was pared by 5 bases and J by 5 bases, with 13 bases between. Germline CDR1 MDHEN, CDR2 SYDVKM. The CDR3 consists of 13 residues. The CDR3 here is CASSRNIADEQYF. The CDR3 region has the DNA TGTGCCAGCAGTAGGAACATAGCTGACGAGCAGTACTTC. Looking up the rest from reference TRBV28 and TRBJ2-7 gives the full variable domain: DVKVTQSSRYLVKRTGEKVFLECVQDMDHENMFWYRQDPGLGLRLIYFSYDVKMKEKGDIPEGYSVSREKKERFSLILESASTNQTSMYLCASSRNIADEQYFGPGTRLTVT.

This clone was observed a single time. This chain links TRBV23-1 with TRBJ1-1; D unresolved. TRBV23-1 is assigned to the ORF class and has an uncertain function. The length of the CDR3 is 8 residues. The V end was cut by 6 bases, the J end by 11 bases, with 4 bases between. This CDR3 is CASSTAFF. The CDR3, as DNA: TGCGCCAGCAGCACGGCTTTCTTT.

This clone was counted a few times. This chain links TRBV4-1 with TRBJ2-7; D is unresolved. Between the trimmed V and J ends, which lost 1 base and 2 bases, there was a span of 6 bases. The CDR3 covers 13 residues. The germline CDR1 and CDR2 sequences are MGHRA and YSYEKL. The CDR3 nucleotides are TGCGCCAGCAGCCAAGGAGGAACCTACGAGCAGTACTTC. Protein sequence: CASSQGGTYEQYF.

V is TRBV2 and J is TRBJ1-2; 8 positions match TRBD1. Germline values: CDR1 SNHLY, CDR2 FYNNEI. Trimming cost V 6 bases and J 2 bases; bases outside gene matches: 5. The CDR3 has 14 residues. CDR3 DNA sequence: TGTGCCAGCAGCAGGGGACAGGCAAACTATGGCTACACCTTC. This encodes CASSRGQANYGYTF.

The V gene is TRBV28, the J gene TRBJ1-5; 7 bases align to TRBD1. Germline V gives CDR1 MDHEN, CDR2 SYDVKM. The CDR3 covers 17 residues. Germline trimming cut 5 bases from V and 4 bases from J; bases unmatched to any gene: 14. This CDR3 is CASSRGTVLNPNQPQHF. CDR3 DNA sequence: TGTGCCAGCAGTCGTGGGACAGTCCTTAATCCAAATCAGCCCCAGCATTTT.

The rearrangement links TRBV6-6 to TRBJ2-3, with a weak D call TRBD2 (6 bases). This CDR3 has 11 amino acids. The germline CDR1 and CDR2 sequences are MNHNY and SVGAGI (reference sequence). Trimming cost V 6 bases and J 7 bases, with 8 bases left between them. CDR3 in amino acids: CASRGRNTQYF. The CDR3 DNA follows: TGTGCCAGCAGGGGGAGGAATACGCAGTATTTT.

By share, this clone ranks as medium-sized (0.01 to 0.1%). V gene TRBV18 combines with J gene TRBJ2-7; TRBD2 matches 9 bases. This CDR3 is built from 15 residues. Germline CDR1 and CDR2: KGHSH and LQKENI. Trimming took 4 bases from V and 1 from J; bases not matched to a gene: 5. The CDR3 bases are TGTGCCAGCTCACGTAGGACTAGCGAATCCTACGAGCAGTACTTC. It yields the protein CASSRRTSESYEQYF.

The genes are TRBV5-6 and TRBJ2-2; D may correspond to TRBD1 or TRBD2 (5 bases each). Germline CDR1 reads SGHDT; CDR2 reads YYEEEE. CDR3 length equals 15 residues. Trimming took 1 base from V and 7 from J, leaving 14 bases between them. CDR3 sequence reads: CASSLWGNRVGELFF. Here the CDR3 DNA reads TGTGCCAGCAGCTTGTGGGGGAACCGGGTCGGGGAGCTGTTTTTT.

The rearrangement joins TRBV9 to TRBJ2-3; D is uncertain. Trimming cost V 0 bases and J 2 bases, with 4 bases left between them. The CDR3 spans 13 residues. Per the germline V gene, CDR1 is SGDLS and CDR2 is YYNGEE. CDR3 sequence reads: CASSVGPTDTQYF. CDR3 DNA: TGTGCCAGCAGCGTAGGACCCACAGATACGCAGTATTTT.

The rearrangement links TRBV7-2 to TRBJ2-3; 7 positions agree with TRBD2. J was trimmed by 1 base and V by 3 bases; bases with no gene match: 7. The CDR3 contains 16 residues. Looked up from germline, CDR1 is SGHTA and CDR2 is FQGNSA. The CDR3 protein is CASSFLLAVRTDTQYF. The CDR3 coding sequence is TGTGCCAGCAGCTTCCTGCTAGCGGTTCGCACAGATACGCAGTATTTT.

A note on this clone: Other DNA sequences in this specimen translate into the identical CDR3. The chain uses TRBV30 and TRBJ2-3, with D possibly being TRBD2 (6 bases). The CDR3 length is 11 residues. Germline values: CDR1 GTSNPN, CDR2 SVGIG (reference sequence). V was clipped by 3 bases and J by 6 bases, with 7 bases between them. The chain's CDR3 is CAWSRGDTQYF. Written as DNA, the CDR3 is TGTGCCTGGAGCCGGGGGGATACGCAGTATTTT.

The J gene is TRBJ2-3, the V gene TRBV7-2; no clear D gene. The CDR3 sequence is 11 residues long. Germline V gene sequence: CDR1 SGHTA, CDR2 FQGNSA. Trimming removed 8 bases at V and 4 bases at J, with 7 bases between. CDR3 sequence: CASSRADTQYF. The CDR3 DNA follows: TGTGCCAGCTCGCGTGCAGATACGCAGTATTTT.

The CDR3 coding sequence is TGTGCCAGCAGCGGAGGGAAGAACATTCAGTACTTC. Protein sequence: CASSGGKNIQYF. This chain joins TRBV9 and TRBJ2-4, with D maybe TRBD2 (5 bases). In germline, CDR1 is SGDLS, CDR2 YYNGEE. Trimming cost V 3 bases and J 7 bases, with 8 bases left between them. This CDR3 has 12 residues.

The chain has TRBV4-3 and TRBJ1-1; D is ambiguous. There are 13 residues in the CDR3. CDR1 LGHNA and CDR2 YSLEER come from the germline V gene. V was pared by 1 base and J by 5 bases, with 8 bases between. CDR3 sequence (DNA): TGCGCCAGCAGCCAAGGATCGCGAACTGAAGCTTTCTTT. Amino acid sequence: CASSQGSRTEAFF.

CDR3: CASNGQGIAEAFF. As DNA, the CDR3 is TGTGCCAGCAACGGACAGGGGATCGCTGAAGCTTTCTTT. V usage is TRBV11-2 and J usage is TRBJ1-1; TRBD1 matches at 9 bases. This CDR3 spans 13 amino acids. The V segment lost 7 bases and the J segment 6 bases; nucleotides outside the gene matches: 6. The germline V gene has CDR1 SGHAT and CDR2 FQNNGV.

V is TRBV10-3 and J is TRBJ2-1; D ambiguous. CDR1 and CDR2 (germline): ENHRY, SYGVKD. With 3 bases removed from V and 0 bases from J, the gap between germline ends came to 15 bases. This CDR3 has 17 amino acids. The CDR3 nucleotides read TGTGCCATCAGTGAAGTCTCCGGGCGAGTCTCCTACAATGAGCAGTTCTTC. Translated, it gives CAISEVSGRVSYNEQFF.

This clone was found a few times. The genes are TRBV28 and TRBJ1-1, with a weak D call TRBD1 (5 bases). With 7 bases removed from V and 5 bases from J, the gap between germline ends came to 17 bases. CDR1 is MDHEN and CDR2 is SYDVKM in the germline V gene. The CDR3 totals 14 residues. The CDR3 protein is CASKVAGMGTEAFF. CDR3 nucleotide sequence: TGTGCCAGCAAGGTCGCAGGGATGGGAACTGAAGCTTTCTTT. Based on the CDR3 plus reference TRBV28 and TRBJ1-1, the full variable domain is DVKVTQSSRYLVKRTGEKVFLECVQDMDHENMFWYRQDPGLGLRLIYFSYDVKMKEKGDIPEGYSVSREKKERFSLILESASTNQTSMYLCASKVAGMGTEAFFGQGTRLTVV.

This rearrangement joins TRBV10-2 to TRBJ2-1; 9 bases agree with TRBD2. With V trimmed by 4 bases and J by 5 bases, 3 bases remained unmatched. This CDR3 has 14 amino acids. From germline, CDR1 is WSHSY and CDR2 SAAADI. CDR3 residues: CASSGGGANNEQFF. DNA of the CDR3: TGCGCCAGCAGTGGCGGGGGGGCAAACAATGAGCAGTTCTTC.

CDR3 region: CASSSRQGSYTEAFF. The CDR3 coding sequence is TGTGCCAGCAGCTCTCGACAGGGGAGCTACACTGAAGCTTTCTTT. This chain links TRBV7-8 with TRBJ1-1; 8 bases are a match to TRBD1. The junction had 7 bases not matched to a gene; V was cut back by 4 bases and J by 3 bases. Germline V gene data show CDR1 as SGHVS and CDR2 as FQNEAQ. The CDR3 runs 15 residues.